Below, one T cell receptor (beta chain) is given with its context. V was pared by 7 bases and J by 0 bases, with 4 bases between. The CDR3 consists of 13 residues. The germline CDR1 and CDR2 sequences are MDHEN and SYDVKM. These data come from a study of blood T cell repertoires in COVID-19. Sequencing was performed with immunoSEQ multiplex PCR; in TCRdb, only in-frame clones are kept and a portion is missing. The profile covers fewer than 250,000 clones, with around 81% appearing a single time and around 0.93% taken by the ten largest. This chain uses TRBV28 with TRBJ2-6; D not certain. The source material was peripheral blood. The sequence came from a man between 60 and 75 years old with COVID-19, enrolled during active disease. CDR3 coding DNA: TGTGCCAGCACCGTCTCTGGGGCCAACGTCCTGACTTTC. It is translated as CASTVSGANVLTF.